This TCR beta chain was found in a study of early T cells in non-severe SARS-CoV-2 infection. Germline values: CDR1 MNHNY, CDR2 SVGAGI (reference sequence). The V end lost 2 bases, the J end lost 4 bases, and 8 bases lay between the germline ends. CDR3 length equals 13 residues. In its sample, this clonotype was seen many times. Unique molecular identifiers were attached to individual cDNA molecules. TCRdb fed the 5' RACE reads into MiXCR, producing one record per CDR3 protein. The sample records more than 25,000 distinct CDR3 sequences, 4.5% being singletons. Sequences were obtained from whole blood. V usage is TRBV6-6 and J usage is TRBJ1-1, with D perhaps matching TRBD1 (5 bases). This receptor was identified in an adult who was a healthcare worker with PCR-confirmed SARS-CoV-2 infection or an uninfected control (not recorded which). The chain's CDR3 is CASSYIDSTEAFF. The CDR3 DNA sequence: TGTGCCAGCAGTTACATCGACAGCACTGAAGCTTTCTTT.